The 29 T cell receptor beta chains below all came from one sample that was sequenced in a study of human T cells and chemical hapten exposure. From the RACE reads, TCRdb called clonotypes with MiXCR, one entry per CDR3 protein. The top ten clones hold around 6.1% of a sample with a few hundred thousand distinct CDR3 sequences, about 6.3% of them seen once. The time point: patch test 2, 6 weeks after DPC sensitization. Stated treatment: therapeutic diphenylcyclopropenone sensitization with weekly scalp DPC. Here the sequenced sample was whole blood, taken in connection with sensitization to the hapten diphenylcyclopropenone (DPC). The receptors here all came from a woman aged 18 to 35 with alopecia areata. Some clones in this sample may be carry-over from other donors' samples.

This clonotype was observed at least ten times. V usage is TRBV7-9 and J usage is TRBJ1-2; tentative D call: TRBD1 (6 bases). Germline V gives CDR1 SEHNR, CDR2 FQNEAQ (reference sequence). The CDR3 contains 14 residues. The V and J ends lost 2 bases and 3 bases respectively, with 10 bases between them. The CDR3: CASSLQGLDYGYTF. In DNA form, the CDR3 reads TGTGCCAGCAGCTTACAGGGGCTAGACTATGGCTACACCTTC.

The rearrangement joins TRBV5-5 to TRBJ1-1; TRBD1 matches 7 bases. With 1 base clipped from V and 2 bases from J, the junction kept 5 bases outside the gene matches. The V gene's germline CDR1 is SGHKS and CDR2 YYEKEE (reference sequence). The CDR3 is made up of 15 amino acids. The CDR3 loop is CASSLWDRLNTEAFF. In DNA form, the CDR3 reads TGTGCCAGCAGCTTGTGGGACAGACTAAACACTGAAGCTTTCTTT.

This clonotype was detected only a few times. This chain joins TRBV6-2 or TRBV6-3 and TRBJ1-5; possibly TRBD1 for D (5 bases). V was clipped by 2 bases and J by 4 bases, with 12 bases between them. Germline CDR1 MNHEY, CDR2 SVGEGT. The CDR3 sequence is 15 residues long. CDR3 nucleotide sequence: TGTGCCAGCAGTTACCGGAGCGGGGGTAATCAGCCCCAGCATTTT. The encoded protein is CASSYRSGGNQPQHF.

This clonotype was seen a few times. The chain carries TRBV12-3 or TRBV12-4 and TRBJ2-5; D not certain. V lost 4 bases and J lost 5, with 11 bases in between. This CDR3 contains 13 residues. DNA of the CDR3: TGTGCCAGCAGTTCCGCACCATGGGAGACCCAGTACTTC. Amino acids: CASSSAPWETQYF.

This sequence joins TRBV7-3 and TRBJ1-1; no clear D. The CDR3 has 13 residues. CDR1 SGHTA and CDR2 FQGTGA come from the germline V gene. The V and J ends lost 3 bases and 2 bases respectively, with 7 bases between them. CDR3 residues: CASSFQFNTEAFF. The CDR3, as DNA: TGTGCCAGCAGCTTCCAATTTAACACTGAAGCTTTCTTT.

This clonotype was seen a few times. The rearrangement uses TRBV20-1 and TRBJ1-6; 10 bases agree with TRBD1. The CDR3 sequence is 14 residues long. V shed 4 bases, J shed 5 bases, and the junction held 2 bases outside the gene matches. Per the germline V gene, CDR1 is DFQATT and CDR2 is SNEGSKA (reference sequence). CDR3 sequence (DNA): TGCAGTGCTATCGGACAGGGGGATAATTCACCCCTCCACTTT. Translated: CSAIGQGDNSPLHF.

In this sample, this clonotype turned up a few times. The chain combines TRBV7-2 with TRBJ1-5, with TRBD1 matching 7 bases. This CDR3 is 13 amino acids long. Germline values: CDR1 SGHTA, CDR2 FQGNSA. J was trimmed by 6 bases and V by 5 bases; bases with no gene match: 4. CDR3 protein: CASSTDRVQPQHF. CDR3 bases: TGTGCCAGCAGCACCGACAGGGTTCAGCCCCAGCATTTT.

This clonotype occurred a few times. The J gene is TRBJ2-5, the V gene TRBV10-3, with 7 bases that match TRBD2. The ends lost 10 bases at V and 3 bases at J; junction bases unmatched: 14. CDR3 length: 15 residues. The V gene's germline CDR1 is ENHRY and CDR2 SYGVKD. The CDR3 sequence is CATGGLTRGEETQYF. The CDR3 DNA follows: TGTGCCACCGGGGGACTTACCCGGGGGGAAGAGACCCAGTACTTC.

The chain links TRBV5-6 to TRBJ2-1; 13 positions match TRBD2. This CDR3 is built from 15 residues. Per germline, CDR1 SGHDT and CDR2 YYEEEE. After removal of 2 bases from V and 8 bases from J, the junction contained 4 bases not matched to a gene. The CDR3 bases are TGTGCCAGCAGCTTACTAGCGGGGGGGCGTCATGAGCAGTTCTTC. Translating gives CASSLLAGGRHEQFF.

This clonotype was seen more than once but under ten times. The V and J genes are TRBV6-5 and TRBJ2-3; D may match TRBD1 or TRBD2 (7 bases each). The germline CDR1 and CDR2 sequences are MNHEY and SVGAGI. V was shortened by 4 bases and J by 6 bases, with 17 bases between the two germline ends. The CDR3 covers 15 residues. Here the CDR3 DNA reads TGTGCCAGCAGTTCCGGGGGAGGGGGCCTCGATACGCAGTATTTT. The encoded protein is CASSSGGGGLDTQYF.

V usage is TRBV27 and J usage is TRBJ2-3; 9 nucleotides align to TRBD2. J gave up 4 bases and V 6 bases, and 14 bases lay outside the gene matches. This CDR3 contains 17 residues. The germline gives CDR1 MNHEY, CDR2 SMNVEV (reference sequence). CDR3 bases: TGTGCCAGCAGCCGGATTTACCTAGCGGGGTCCGCAGATACGCAGTATTTT. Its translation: CASSRIYLAGSADTQYF.

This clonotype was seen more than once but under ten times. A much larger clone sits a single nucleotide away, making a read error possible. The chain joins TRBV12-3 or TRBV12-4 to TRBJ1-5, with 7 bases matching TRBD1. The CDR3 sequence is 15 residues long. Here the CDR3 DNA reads TGTGCCAGCAGTCTACAGGGGAATCTGGGTCAGCCCAAGCATTTT. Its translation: CASSLQGNLGQPKHF.

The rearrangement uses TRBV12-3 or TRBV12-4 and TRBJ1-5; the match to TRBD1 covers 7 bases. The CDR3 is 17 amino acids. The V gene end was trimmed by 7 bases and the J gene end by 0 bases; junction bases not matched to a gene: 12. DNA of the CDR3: TGTGCCAGCACCGTGACAGGGTGGGGGTATAGCAATCAGCCCCAGCATTTT. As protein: CASTVTGWGYSNQPQHF.

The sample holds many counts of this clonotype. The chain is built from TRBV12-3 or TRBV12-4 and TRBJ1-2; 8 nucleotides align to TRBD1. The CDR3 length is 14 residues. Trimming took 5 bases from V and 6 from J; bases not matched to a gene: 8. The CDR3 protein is CASSIAGGLNGYTF. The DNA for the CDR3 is TGTGCCAGCAGTATCGCAGGGGGCTTAAATGGCTACACCTTC.

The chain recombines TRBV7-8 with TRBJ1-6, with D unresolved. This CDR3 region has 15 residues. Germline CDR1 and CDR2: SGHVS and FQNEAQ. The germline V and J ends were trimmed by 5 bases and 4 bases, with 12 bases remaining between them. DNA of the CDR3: TGTGCCAGCAGCGGGCAAGGGAGTTATAATTCACCCCTCCACTTT. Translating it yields CASSGQGSYNSPLHF.

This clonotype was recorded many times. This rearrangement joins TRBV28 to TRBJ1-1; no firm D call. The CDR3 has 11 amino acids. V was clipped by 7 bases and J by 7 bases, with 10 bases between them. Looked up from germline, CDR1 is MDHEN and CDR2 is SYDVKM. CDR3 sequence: CASTTAVEAFF. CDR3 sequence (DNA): TGTGCCAGCACCACCGCGGTTGAAGCTTTCTTT. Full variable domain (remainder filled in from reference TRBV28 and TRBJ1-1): DVKVTQSSRYLVKRTGEKVFLECVQDMDHENMFWYRQDPGLGLRLIYFSYDVKMKEKGDIPEGYSVSREKKERFSLILESASTNQTSMYLCASTTAVEAFFGQGTRLTVV.

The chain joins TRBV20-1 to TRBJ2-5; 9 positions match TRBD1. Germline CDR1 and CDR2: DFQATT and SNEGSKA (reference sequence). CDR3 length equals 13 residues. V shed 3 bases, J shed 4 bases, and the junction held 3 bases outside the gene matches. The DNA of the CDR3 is TGCAGTGCTAGGGGACAGGGCTTAGAGACCCAGTACTTC. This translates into CSARGQGLETQYF.

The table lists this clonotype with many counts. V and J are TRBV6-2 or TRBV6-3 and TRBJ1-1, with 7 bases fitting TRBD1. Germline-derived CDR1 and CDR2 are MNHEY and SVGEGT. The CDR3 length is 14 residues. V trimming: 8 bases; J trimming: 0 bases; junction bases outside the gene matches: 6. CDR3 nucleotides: TGTGCCAGCTCAATAGACAGGGTGAACACTGAAGCTTTCTTT. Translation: CASSIDRVNTEAFF.

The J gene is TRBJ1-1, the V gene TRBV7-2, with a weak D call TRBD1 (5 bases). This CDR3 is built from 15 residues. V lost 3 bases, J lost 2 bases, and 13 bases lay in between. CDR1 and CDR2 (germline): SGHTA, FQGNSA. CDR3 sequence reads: CASSLRTLVNTEAFF. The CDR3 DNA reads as TGTGCCAGCAGCTTGAGGACACTTGTTAACACTGAAGCTTTCTTT.

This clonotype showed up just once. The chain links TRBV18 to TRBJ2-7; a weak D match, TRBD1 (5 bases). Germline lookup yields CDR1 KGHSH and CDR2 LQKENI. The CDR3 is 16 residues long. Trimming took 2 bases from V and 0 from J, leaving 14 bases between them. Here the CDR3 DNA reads TGTGCCAGCTCACCAGCCCTTAGGGGCCCCTCCTACGAGCAGTACTTC. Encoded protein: CASSPALRGPSYEQYF.

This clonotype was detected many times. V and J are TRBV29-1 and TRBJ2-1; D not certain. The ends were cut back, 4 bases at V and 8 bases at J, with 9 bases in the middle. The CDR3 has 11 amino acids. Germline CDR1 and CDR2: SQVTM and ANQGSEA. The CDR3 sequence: CSVVPVDEQFF. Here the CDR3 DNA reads TGCAGCGTTGTACCGGTGGATGAGCAGTTCTTC.

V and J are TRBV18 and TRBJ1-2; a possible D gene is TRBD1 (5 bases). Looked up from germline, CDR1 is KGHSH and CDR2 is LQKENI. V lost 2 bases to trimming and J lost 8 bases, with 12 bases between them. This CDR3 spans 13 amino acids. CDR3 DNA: TGTGCCAGCTCACCAGGGGCCCAAGAAGGCTACACCTTC. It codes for CASSPGAQEGYTF.

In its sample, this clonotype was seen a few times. The CDR3 is CASSFHLNTEAFF. CDR3 nucleotides: TGTGCCAGCAGCTTCCACCTGAACACTGAAGCTTTCTTT. The rearrangement links TRBV12-3 or TRBV12-4 to TRBJ1-1; D unclear. The V gene lost 6 bases and the J gene lost 0 bases, with 8 bases spanning the gap. This CDR3 has 13 residues.

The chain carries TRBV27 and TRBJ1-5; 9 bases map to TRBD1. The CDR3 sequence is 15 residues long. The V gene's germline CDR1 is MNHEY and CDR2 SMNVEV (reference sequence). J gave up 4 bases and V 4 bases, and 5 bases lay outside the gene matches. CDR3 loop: CASSSWDRANQPQHF. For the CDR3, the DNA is TGTGCCAGCAGTTCATGGGACAGGGCGAATCAGCCCCAGCATTTT.

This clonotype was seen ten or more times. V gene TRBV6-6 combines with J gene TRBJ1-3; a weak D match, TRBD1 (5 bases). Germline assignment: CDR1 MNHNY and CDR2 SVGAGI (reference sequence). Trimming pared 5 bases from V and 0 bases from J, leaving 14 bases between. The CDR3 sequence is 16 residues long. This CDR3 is CASSAFQGLSGNTIYF. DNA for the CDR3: TGTGCCAGCAGTGCCTTCCAGGGCCTCTCTGGAAACACCATATATTTT.

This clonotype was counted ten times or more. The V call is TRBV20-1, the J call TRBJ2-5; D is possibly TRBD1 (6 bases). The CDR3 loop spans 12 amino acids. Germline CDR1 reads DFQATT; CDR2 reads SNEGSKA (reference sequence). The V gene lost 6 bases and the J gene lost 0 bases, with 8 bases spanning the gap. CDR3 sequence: CSARTDQETQYF. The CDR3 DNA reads TGCAGTGCCCGGACAGACCAAGAGACCCAGTACTTC.

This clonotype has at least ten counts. The CDR3 loop is CASSQDTGPAFF. The CDR3, as DNA: TGTGCCAGCAGCCAAGATACAGGGCCAGCTTTCTTT. The rearrangement links TRBV4-2 to TRBJ1-1, with D maybe TRBD1 (6 bases). This CDR3 comprises 12 residues. V was pared by 0 bases and J by 10 bases, with 9 bases between. CDR1 is LGHNA, CDR2 YNFKEQ, per germline.

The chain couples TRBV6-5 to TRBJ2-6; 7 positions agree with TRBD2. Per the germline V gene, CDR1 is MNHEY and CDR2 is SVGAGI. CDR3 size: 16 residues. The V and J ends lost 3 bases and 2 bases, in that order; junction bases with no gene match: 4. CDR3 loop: CASSYRGRAGANVLTF. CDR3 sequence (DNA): TGTGCCAGCAGTTATCGGGGGAGGGCTGGGGCCAACGTCCTGACTTTC.

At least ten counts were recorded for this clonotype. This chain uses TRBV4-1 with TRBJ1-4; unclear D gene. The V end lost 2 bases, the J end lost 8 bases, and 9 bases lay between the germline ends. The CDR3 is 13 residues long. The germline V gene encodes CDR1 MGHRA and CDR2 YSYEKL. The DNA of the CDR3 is TGCGCCAGCAGCCAATGGCTGGGGGAAAAACTGTTTTTT. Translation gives CASSQWLGEKLFF.